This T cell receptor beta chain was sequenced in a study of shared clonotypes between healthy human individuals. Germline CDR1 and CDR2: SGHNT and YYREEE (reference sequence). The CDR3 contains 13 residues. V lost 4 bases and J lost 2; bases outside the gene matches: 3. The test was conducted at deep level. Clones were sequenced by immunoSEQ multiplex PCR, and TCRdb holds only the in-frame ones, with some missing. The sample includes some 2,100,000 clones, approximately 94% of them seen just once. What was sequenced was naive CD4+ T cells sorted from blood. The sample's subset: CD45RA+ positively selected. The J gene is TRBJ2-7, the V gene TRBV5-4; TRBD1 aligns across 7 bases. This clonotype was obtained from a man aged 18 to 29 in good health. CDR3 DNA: TGTGCCAGCAGCGACAGGGATACCTACGAGCAGTACTTC. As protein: CASSDRDTYEQYF.